A selection of T cell receptor beta chains follows, all from one sample in a study of CXCR4 blockade with PD-1 therapy in pancreatic cancer. TCRdb's copy holds only in-frame clones and misses some; the assay was immunoSEQ multiplex PCR. The sample yields some 5,000 clones, about 53% seen once. The sample taken for sequencing was tumor tissue. The receptors were sampled from a human donor with pancreatic ductal adenocarcinoma. The CDR3 runs from the conserved cysteine through the conserved F or W. The D gene is left open where the match is weak. Not all rows give a size; the values are once, few, many and, for expanded clones, a class.

j_gene,d_gene,v_gene,abundance,len,CDR3aa,CDR3nt
TRBJ2-6,.,TRBV29-1,once,12,CSAQVGANVLTF,TGCAGCGCCCAGGTTGGGGCCAACGTCCTGACTTTC
TRBJ1-3,TRBD1,TRBV11-3,.,16,CASSLSTGGPGNTIYF,TGTGCCAGCAGCTTGTCGACAGGGGGCCCAGGAAACACCATATATTTT
TRBJ2-3,.,TRBV12-5,.,11,CASGHSRAQYF,TGTGCTAGTGGTCACTCAAGAGCGCAGTATTTT
TRBJ2-1,.,TRBV30,.,14,CAWSPPRSYNEQFF,TGTGCCTGGAGCCCACCCCGGTCCTACAATGAGCAGTTCTTC
TRBJ2-5,.,TRBV11-3,.,14,CASSLGTIQETQYF,TGTGCCAGCAGCTTGGGGACCATCCAAGAGACCCAGTACTTC
TRBJ2-1,TRBD1,TRBV2,few,14,CASSGDRGGGEQFF,TGTGCCAGCAGTGGCGACAGGGGGGGCGGTGAGCAGTTCTTC
TRBJ1-3,.,TRBV19,.,12,CAILTGGNTIYF,TGTGCCATCCTAACAGGGGGAAACACCATATATTTT
TRBJ2-7,TRBD1,TRBV5-1,.,14,CASSPTGQAYEQYF,TGCGCCAGCAGCCCAACGGGACAGGCCTACGAGCAGTACTTC
TRBJ1-4,TRBD1,TRBV6-8,.,15,CASSGDRAVSEKLFF,TGTGCCAGCAGTGGGGACAGGGCGGTGAGTGAAAAACTGTTTTTT
TRBJ1-1,.,TRBV19,.,11,CATGGYTEAFF,TGTGCCACCGGGGGGTATACTGAAGCTTTCTTT
TRBJ2-7,.,TRBV18,.,13,CASSAGQKNEQYF,TGTGCCAGCTCGGCAGGACAGAAAAACGAGCAGTACTTC
TRBJ2-1,TRBD2,TRBV19,.,16,CASSIQRESGYNEQFF,TGTGCCAGTAGTATCCAGCGGGAGTCCGGCTACAATGAGCAGTTCTTC
TRBJ2-5,.,TRBV6-8,few,15,CASSPEKRIQETQYF,TGTGCCAGCAGTCCTGAGAAGAGAATCCAAGAGACCCAGTACTTC
TRBJ1-2,.,TRBV19,.,11,CATRTEHGYTF,TGTGCCACCCGGACGGAGCATGGCTACACCTTC
TRBJ2-2,TRBD2,TRBV5-1,.,16,CASSLDSGRATGELFF,TGCGCCAGCAGCTTGGATAGCGGGAGGGCCACCGGGGAGCTGTTTTTT
TRBJ1-5,.,TRBV18,.,14,CASSPTNSNQPQHF,TGTGCCAGCTCACCCACGAATAGCAATCAGCCCCAGCATTTT
TRBJ2-5,TRBD2,TRBV6-7,.,11,CASSYRDYEYF,TGTGCCAGCAGTTACCGGGACTACGAGTACTTC
TRBJ2-7,TRBD1,TRBV25-1,.,17,CASSETAGQGSSYEQYF,TGTGCCAGCAGTGAGACGGCGGGACAGGGAAGCTCCTACGAGCAGTACTTC
TRBJ2-1,.,TRBV9,.,15,CASSVAGSGLGEQFF,TGTGCCAGCAGCGTAGCTGGAAGCGGCCTGGGTGAGCAGTTCTTC
TRBJ2-7,TRBD2,TRBV30,.,15,CAWSHSGTKGYEQYF,TGTGCCTGGAGTCACTCAGGGACTAAAGGGTACGAGCAGTACTTC
TRBJ2-7,TRBD1,TRBV7-6,.,14,CASSSGQGVYEQYF,TGTGCCAGCAGCTCGGGACAGGGCGTCTACGAGCAGTACTTC
TRBJ2-3,.,TRBV30,.,12,CAWSVSTDTQYF,TGTGCCTGGAGTGTCTCCACAGATACGCAGTATTTT
TRBJ2-1,.,TRBV6-8,.,16,CASIKSPGANYNEQFF,TGTGCCAGCATCAAAAGCCCCGGGGCTAACTACAATGAGCAGTTCTTC
TRBJ1-1,.,TRBV12-2,few,14,CATGQGPGNTEAFF,TGTGCCACCGGACAGGGCCCGGGGAACACTGAAGCTTTCTTT
TRBJ2-1,TRBD2,TRBV29-1,.,14,CSVEGRESYNEQFF,TGCAGCGTTGAAGGGCGGGAGTCCTACAATGAGCAGTTCTTC
TRBJ2-5,TRBD2,TRBV23-1,once,16,CASSQDPPRGGETQYF,TGCGCCAGCAGCCAAGATCCACCACGGGGGGGAGAGACCCAGTACTTC
TRBJ1-1,TRBD1,TRBV6-8,.,15,CASSYPGQGAIEAFF,TGTGCCAGCAGTTACCCAGGACAGGGGGCGATTGAAGCTTTCTTT
TRBJ2-5,.,TRBV6-8,.,14,CASSERGFLGTQYF,TGTGCCAGCAGTGAGAGGGGGTTCTTGGGGACCCAGTACTTC
TRBJ2-5,.,TRBV11-3,.,15,CASRRTYGQQETQYF,TGTGCCAGCAGACGTACCTATGGACAGCAAGAGACCCAGTACTTC
TRBJ2-5,.,TRBV10-3,few,15,CASQTTGWFQETQYF,TGTGCCAGCCAAACTACGGGGTGGTTTCAAGAGACCCAGTACTTC
TRBJ2-1,.,TRBV25-1,.,15,CASSEPGASRDEQFF,TGTGCCAGCAGTGAACCGGGGGCGTCTCGGGATGAGCAGTTCTTC
TRBJ2-2,TRBD2,TRBV11-3,once,15,CASSPPAGEGGELFF,TGTGCCAGCAGCCCCCCGGCGGGAGAGGGCGGGGAGCTGTTTTTT
TRBJ2-5,.,TRBV4-1,few,13,CASSQDRREAQYF,TGCGCCAGCAGCCAAGATCGACGAGAGGCCCAGTACTTC
TRBJ1-3,TRBD1,TRBV11-3,.,15,CASSLEGTAGNTIYF,TGTGCCAGCAGCTTGGAGGGGACAGCTGGAAACACCATATATTTT
TRBJ1-2,TRBD1,TRBV9,.,14,CASSPWDRGYGYTF,TGTGCCAGCAGCCCCTGGGACAGGGGGTATGGCTACACCTTC
TRBJ2-2,.,TRBV28,.,14,CATLRSGNTGELFF,TGTGCCACCCTCCGTAGCGGGAACACCGGGGAGCTGTTTTTT
TRBJ2-5,.,TRBV6-7,few,15,CASSYSSSDQETQYF,TGTGCCAGCAGTTACTCCTCTAGCGACCAAGAGACCCAGTACTTC